These 16 T cell receptor beta chains were sequenced from one sample in a study of blood T cell repertoires in COVID-19. TCRdb keeps only in-frame clones here, not all; method: immunoSEQ multiplex PCR. The table lists almost 400,000 clones, roughly 90% of them singletons. The material sequenced was PBMCs or T cells enriched from blood (not recorded which). These receptors came from a woman in her 30s with acute COVID-19.

Here the CDR3 reads CASSLDRADYGYTF. The CDR3 nucleotides are TGCGCCAGCAGCTTGGACAGGGCGGACTATGGCTACACCTTC. J is TRBJ1-2 and V is TRBV5-1; TRBD1 might be the D (6 bases). Trimming took 0 bases from V and 3 from J, leaving 9 bases between them. This CDR3 contains 14 residues. Germline V CDR1 and CDR2: SGHRS, YFSETQ. The full variable domain, in which reference TRBV5-1 and TRBJ1-2 provide the parts outside the CDR3, is KAGVTQTPRYLIKTRGQQVTLSCSPISGHRSVSWYQQTPGQGLQFLFEYFSETQRNKGNFPGRFSGRQFSNSRSEMNVSTLELGDSALYLCASSLDRADYGYTFGSGTRLTVV.

The CDR3 sequence: CASSKQGLGPLHF. The CDR3 DNA follows: TGTGCCAGTAGTAAACAGGGGCTTGGACCCCTCCACTTT. V is TRBV19 and J is TRBJ1-6; 7 nucleotides agree with TRBD1. The junction had 6 bases not matched to a gene; V was cut back by 4 bases and J by 12 bases. Germline CDR1 reads LNHDA; CDR2 reads SQIVND (reference sequence). CDR3 size: 13 residues.

The rearrangement joins TRBV15 to TRBJ2-3, with D hard to call. V lost 0 bases, J lost 5 bases, and 18 bases lay in between. CDR1 and CDR2 (germline): LNHNV, YYDKDF (reference sequence). The CDR3 contains 17 residues. CDR3 sequence: CATSRDEMALGQDTQYF. The CDR3 DNA sequence: TGTGCCACCAGCAGAGATGAAATGGCCCTAGGCCAAGATACGCAGTATTTT. The whole variable domain, remainder taken from reference TRBV15 and TRBJ2-3, is DAMVIQNPRYQVTQFGKPVTLSCSQTLNHNVMYWYQQKSSQAPKLLFHYYDKDFNNEADTPDNFQSRRPNTSFCFLDIRSPGLGDTAMYLCATSRDEMALGQDTQYFGPGTRLTVL.

The table lists this clone with a few counts. This chain joins TRBV13 and TRBJ2-3, with TRBD2 matching over 14 bases. Germline V lookup: CDR1 PRHDT, CDR2 FYEKMQ (reference sequence). The trim removed 1 base at V and 4 bases at J, leaving 4 bases unmatched. The CDR3 spans 17 residues. DNA of the CDR3: TGTGCCAGCAGCTTAGTAGGACTAGCGGGGGGTTCAGATACGCAGTATTTT. Its translation: CASSLVGLAGGSDTQYF.

J is TRBJ2-2 and V is TRBV10-3; 11 nucleotides line up with TRBD1. Looked up from germline, CDR1 is ENHRY and CDR2 is SYGVKD. CDR3 length equals 17 residues. V was clipped by 3 bases and J by 9 bases; unmatched bases: 12. This chain's CDR3 is CAISDPRTGGSIRELFF. The CDR3 DNA is TGTGCCATCAGTGACCCGCGGACAGGGGGCTCTATCAGGGAGCTGTTTTTT.

This clone was seen just once. The chain combines TRBV9 with TRBJ2-7; tentative D call: TRBD2 (5 bases). The CDR3 extends over 16 amino acids. Germline V lookup: CDR1 SGDLS, CDR2 YYNGEE. Trimming left V 5 bases short and J 0 bases short, with 18 bases between. CDR3 coding DNA: TGTGCCAGCAGTGCTCTCAGTGGAGGTGGCTCCTACGAGCAGTACTTC. As protein: CASSALSGGGSYEQYF.

This chain uses TRBV7-8 with TRBJ2-4; possible D gene TRBD2, 7 bases. The V end lost 1 base, the J end lost 7 bases, and 11 bases lay between the germline ends. The CDR3 length is 14 residues. From germline, CDR1 is SGHVS and CDR2 FQNEAQ. CDR3 nucleotides: TGTGCCAGCAGCTTAGTTGCGGGGGCCAACATTCAGTACTTC. Its protein product is CASSLVAGANIQYF.

The rearrangement links TRBV7-9 to TRBJ2-2, with TRBD1 as a possible D gene (6 bases). The CDR3 covers 14 residues. Germline-derived CDR1 and CDR2 are SEHNR and FQNEAQ (reference sequence). Between the trimmed V and J ends, which lost 5 bases and 0 bases, there was a span of 7 bases. For the CDR3, the DNA is TGTGCCAGCAGCCAGGGGTCGAACACCGGGGAGCTGTTTTTT. Translating gives CASSQGSNTGELFF. The entire variable domain, with the rest obtained from reference TRBV7-9 and TRBJ2-2, is as follows: DTGVSQNPRHKITKRGQNVTFRCDPISEHNRLYWYRQTLGQGPEFLTYFQNEAQLEKSRLLSDRFSAERPKGSFSTLEIQRTEQGDSAMYLCASSQGSNTGELFFGEGSRLTVL.

The rearrangement uses TRBV6-5 and TRBJ1-2, with D possibly matching TRBD1 (6 bases). The CDR3 covers 13 residues. The germline V and J ends were trimmed by 6 bases and 1 base, with 9 bases remaining between them. Germline V gene data show CDR1 as MNHEY and CDR2 as SVGAGI. The chain's CDR3 is CASRTGSNYGYTF. CDR3 DNA: TGTGCCAGCAGAACAGGGAGTAACTATGGCTACACCTTC.

The chain is built from TRBV19 and TRBJ1-6; D gene uncertain. Germline assignment: CDR1 LNHDA and CDR2 SQIVND (reference sequence). The length of the CDR3 is 14 residues. The V end lost 3 bases, the J end lost 4 bases, and 7 bases lay between the germline ends. The CDR3 loop is CASSIRKYNSPLHF. The CDR3, as DNA: TGTGCCAGTAGTATCCGTAAATATAATTCACCCCTCCACTTT.

V usage is TRBV30 and J usage is TRBJ1-5; TRBD1 is a possible D gene (5 bases). The V end lost 5 bases, the J end lost 7 bases, and 15 bases lay between the germline ends. The CDR3 covers 13 residues. Per germline, CDR1 GTSNPN and CDR2 SVGIG (reference sequence). The CDR3 coding sequence is TGTGCCTGGGCGGTAGAGGCAGGGCAGCCCCAGCATTTT. Protein product: CAWAVEAGQPQHF.

The chain combines TRBV18 with TRBJ1-2; the match to TRBD1 covers 8 bases. CDR3 length: 15 residues. Unmatched junction bases numbered 5, after V lost 0 bases and J lost 5 bases. From germline, CDR1 is KGHSH and CDR2 LQKENI. CDR3 region: CASSPPPGTGYGYTF. The CDR3 coding sequence is TGTGCCAGCTCACCACCACCGGGGACAGGATATGGCTACACCTTC.

The chain uses TRBV6-1 and TRBJ1-5, with a possible D match to TRBD1 (5 bases). Germline loops: CDR1 MNHNS, CDR2 SASEGT. The V end was cut by 4 bases, the J end by 2 bases, with 18 bases between. The CDR3 has 17 amino acids. The CDR3 DNA follows: TGTGCCAGCAGTGGACGGGCGGGGGAGATCGGCAATCAGCCCCAGCATTTT. This gives the protein CASSGRAGEIGNQPQHF.

The chain couples TRBV4-1 to TRBJ2-5; 9 nucleotides agree with TRBD2. CDR3 size: 17 residues. CDR1 MGHRA and CDR2 YSYEKL come from the germline V gene. Trimming cost V 5 bases and J 3 bases; bases outside gene matches: 13. CDR3 residues: CASSNRIAGAGEETQYF. Here the CDR3 DNA reads TGCGCCAGCAGCAATCGGATAGCGGGGGCGGGGGAAGAGACCCAGTACTTC.

This CDR3 is CASSRQQGQGGEQYF. In DNA, the CDR3 is TGTGCCAGCTCACGACAGCAGGGACAGGGTGGTGAGCAGTACTTC. The chain links TRBV18 to TRBJ2-7; the match to TRBD1 covers 9 bases. This CDR3 contains 15 residues. Trimming at V came to 4 bases and at J to 7 bases, leaving 11 bases not matched to a gene. Looked up from germline, CDR1 is KGHSH and CDR2 is LQKENI.

The rearrangement uses TRBV11-2 and TRBJ2-7; TRBD1 agrees at 7 bases. The CDR3 has 16 amino acids. V was pared by 0 bases and J by 5 bases, with 10 bases of the junction left unmatched. CDR1 is SGHAT and CDR2 is FQNNGV in the germline V gene. In DNA, the CDR3 is TGTGCCAGCAGCTTAGATTCCGACAGGGCATTCCACGAGCAGTACTTC. This codes for CASSLDSDRAFHEQYF.